Sequencing of this T cell receptor (beta chain) was carried out in a study of identical twins. TCRdb reanalysed the 5' RACE reads using MiXCR and keeps one entry per CDR3 protein. The table includes a few hundred thousand distinct CDR3 sequences, roughly 13% detected once. From germline, CDR1 is SNHLY and CDR2 FYNNEI. CDR3 length equals 15 residues. J gave up 1 base and V 4 bases, and 0 bases lay outside the gene matches. This clonotype was seen a few times. The same sample was also used in a study of yellow fever vaccine responses in identical twins.

This TCR came from a young woman in good health. The sequencing input was memory (CD45RO+) T cells sorted from blood. The chain is built from TRBV2 and TRBJ2-2, with 10 bases aligning to TRBD2. The CDR3 reads CASSGTSGNTGELFF. For the CDR3, the DNA is TGTGCCAGCAGTGGGACTAGCGGGAACACCGGGGAGCTGTTTTTT. The full variable domain, rest sourced from reference TRBV2 and TRBJ2-2, is EPEVTQTPSHQVTQMGQEVILRCVPISNHLYFYWYRQILGQKVEFLVSFYNNEISEKSEIFDDQFSVERPDGSNFTLKIRSTKLEDSAMYFCASSGTSGNTGELFFGEGSRLTVL.